These 25 T cell receptor beta chains came from one sample sequenced in a study of cytomegalovirus exposure and HLA in healthy donors. PCR amplification relied on 60 Vbeta primers (plus 13 Jbeta primers). Data came from immunoSEQ multiplex PCR; TCRdb stores just in-frame clones and leaves some out. The profile shows approximately 100,000 clones, over 65% of them singletons. Specimen: PBMCs. The receptors shown here come from a man aged 55 to 70 in good health and CMV-seropositive.

The genes are TRBV27 and TRBJ2-7; D gene unclear. In germline, CDR1 is MNHEY, CDR2 SMNVEV (reference sequence). The CDR3 is 13 amino acids. Between the trimmed V and J ends, which lost 6 bases and 4 bases, there was a span of 13 bases. The CDR3 DNA reads as TGTGCCAGCAGCCCAGTCCCATCTTACGAGCAGTACTTC. This codes for CASSPVPSYEQYF.

The chain joins TRBV6-5 to TRBJ1-1, with TRBD1 matching 7 bases. CDR3 size: 13 residues. The V and J ends lost 4 bases and 6 bases, in that order; junction bases with no gene match: 5. Germline V CDR1 and CDR2: MNHEY, SVGAGI. Here the CDR3 reads CASSFQQGSEAFF. CDR3 nucleotide sequence: TGTGCCAGCAGTTTTCAACAGGGGTCTGAAGCTTTCTTT.

CDR3 protein: CASSQVGTSAGEQFF. Here the CDR3 DNA reads TGCGCCAGCAGCCAAGTCGGGACATCGGCGGGTGAGCAGTTCTTC. The chain uses TRBV4-1 and TRBJ2-1; weak D call: TRBD1 (6 bases). Trimming left V 1 base short and J 9 bases short, with 16 bases between. The CDR3 is made up of 15 amino acids. Germline CDR1 is MGHRA and CDR2 is YSYEKL.

The chain couples TRBV28 to TRBJ2-6; no reliable D call. Trimming cost V 6 bases and J 4 bases, with 10 bases left between them. The CDR3 is 14 amino acids. Germline V gene lookup returns CDR1 MDHEN and CDR2 SYDVKM. The CDR3 loop reads CASRPAGGANVLTF. In DNA, the CDR3 is TGTGCCAGCAGACCGGCCGGGGGGGCCAACGTCCTGACTTTC.

J is TRBJ1-1 and V is TRBV9; 7 nucleotides agree with TRBD1. The CDR3 runs to 16 residues. Unmatched junction bases numbered 6, after V lost 0 bases and J lost 1 base. Germline assignment: CDR1 SGDLS and CDR2 YYNGEE. CDR3 loop: CASSVAPQGGNTEAFF. The CDR3 DNA reads as TGTGCCAGCAGCGTAGCGCCTCAGGGGGGGAACACTGAAGCTTTCTTT.

The genes are TRBV5-6 and TRBJ2-1, with 7 bases identical to TRBD2. Germline V lookup: CDR1 SGHDT, CDR2 YYEEEE. Germline trimming cut 6 bases from V and 2 bases from J; bases unmatched to any gene: 8. CDR3 length: 15 amino acids. In DNA form, the CDR3 reads TGTGCCAGCAACCCTGGCGGGGGAACCTACAATGAGCAGTTCTTC. The encoded protein is CASNPGGGTYNEQFF.

The J gene is TRBJ2-3, the V gene TRBV7-9; a possible D gene is TRBD2 (7 bases). This CDR3 region has 16 residues. Germline V lookup: CDR1 SEHNR, CDR2 FQNEAQ (reference sequence). V lost 1 base, J lost 2 bases, and 13 bases lay in between. CDR3 sequence (DNA): TGTGCCAGCAGCTTAGGGGGGGGGACACACACAGATACGCAGTATTTT. Translated, it gives CASSLGGGTHTDTQYF.

This chain joins TRBV6-5 and TRBJ1-4; weak D call: TRBD1 (5 bases). The CDR3 contains 15 residues. V dropped 6 bases and J dropped 3 bases, with 14 bases sitting between them. Germline loops: CDR1 MNHEY, CDR2 SVGAGI. The CDR3 here is CASSPSGGPNEKLFF. CDR3 in DNA: TGTGCCAGCAGCCCTTCCGGGGGACCTAATGAAAAACTGTTTTTT.

The rearrangement links TRBV28 to TRBJ2-5, with D unresolved. Germline lookup yields CDR1 MDHEN and CDR2 SYDVKM. The CDR3 is made up of 12 amino acids. V was shortened by 4 bases and J by 2 bases, with 5 bases between the two germline ends. As DNA, the CDR3 is TGTGCCAGCAGTTCTGTACAAGAGACCCAGTACTTC. Translation gives CASSSVQETQYF. Complete variable domain (other parts from reference TRBV28 and TRBJ2-5): DVKVTQSSRYLVKRTGEKVFLECVQDMDHENMFWYRQDPGLGLRLIYFSYDVKMKEKGDIPEGYSVSREKKERFSLILESASTNQTSMYLCASSSVQETQYFGPGTRLLVL.

This chain connects TRBV5-4 to TRBJ2-1; 11 bases fit TRBD1. V shed 3 bases and J 5 bases; nucleotides not matched to a gene: 4. The CDR3 runs to 15 residues. CDR1 and CDR2 (germline): SGHNT, YYREEE (reference sequence). CDR3 sequence (DNA): TGTGCCAGCAGCTGGACAGGGGGCTTCGACAATGAGCAGTTCTTC. Protein sequence: CASSWTGGFDNEQFF.

This clone showed up just once. The genes are TRBV6-5 and TRBJ1-5, with D hard to call. The CDR3 totals 12 residues. V lost 7 bases to trimming and J lost 1 base, with 5 bases between them. Germline CDR1 reads MNHEY; CDR2 reads SVGAGI. The CDR3 bases are TGTGCCAGCAAGCTCAGCAATCAGCCCCAGCATTTT. Translated: CASKLSNQPQHF.

CDR3 protein: CASSQDETGIDTGELFF. In DNA, the CDR3 is TGCGCCAGCAGCCAAGATGAGACAGGGATTGACACCGGGGAGCTGTTTTTT. The genes are TRBV4-1 and TRBJ2-2, with TRBD1 matching 7 bases. Germline-derived CDR1 and CDR2 are MGHRA and YSYEKL. The CDR3 covers 17 residues. V lost 0 bases to trimming and J lost 3 bases; unmatched junction nucleotides: 7.

The CDR3 nucleotides read TGCGCCAGCAGCTCCGGACAGGGGTCAACCTACGAGCAGTACTTC. This encodes CASSSGQGSTYEQYF. The V call is TRBV5-1, the J call TRBJ2-7; 9 bases map to TRBD1. V lost 3 bases and J lost 2; bases outside the gene matches: 6. Germline values: CDR1 SGHRS, CDR2 YFSETQ. CDR3 length: 15 amino acids.

The rearrangement uses TRBV18 and TRBJ2-4; D may be TRBD2 (6 bases). The ends were cut back, 2 bases at V and 1 base at J, with 12 bases in the middle. This CDR3 spans 16 amino acids. The germline V gene encodes CDR1 KGHSH and CDR2 LQKENI. CDR3 residues: CASSPGTGGAKNIQYF. Written as DNA, the CDR3 is TGTGCCAGCTCACCAGGGACTGGGGGGGCCAAAAACATTCAGTACTTC.

The chain has TRBV18 and TRBJ2-7; D perhaps matches TRBD2 (6 bases). Trimming removed 6 bases from V and 5 bases from J, with 11 bases in between. Germline V CDR1 and CDR2: KGHSH, LQKENI. The CDR3 totals 12 residues. CDR3 sequence (DNA): TGTGCCAGCTCTATAGGAGGGGACGAGCAGTACTTC. Amino acids: CASSIGGDEQYF.

V and J are TRBV4-1 and TRBJ2-5, with 9 bases aligning to TRBD2. J was trimmed by 2 bases and V by 0 bases; bases with no gene match: 13. The germline gives CDR1 MGHRA, CDR2 YSYEKL. This CDR3 comprises 19 residues. CDR3 loop: CASSQEGERIAGAQETQYF. Here the CDR3 DNA reads TGCGCCAGCAGCCAAGAAGGGGAGAGAATAGCGGGGGCTCAAGAGACCCAGTACTTC.

The V and J genes are TRBV29-1 and TRBJ2-1; no clear D. Germline-derived CDR1 and CDR2 are SQVTM and ANQGSEA. V was pared by 7 bases and J by 7 bases, with 8 bases between. The CDR3 totals 10 residues. CDR3 nucleotide sequence: TGCAGCGGGCAGGTAAATGAGCAGTTCTTC. As protein: CSGQVNEQFF.

This clone was seen more than once but under ten times. The genes are TRBV5-1 and TRBJ1-2; 8 nucleotides agree with TRBD1. V was pared by 3 bases and J by 7 bases, with 11 bases of the junction left unmatched. CDR3 length equals 15 residues. In germline, CDR1 is SGHRS, CDR2 YFSETQ. The CDR3 loop is CASSWDGQGKSGYTF. CDR3 nucleotide sequence: TGCGCCAGCAGCTGGGACGGACAGGGAAAGTCTGGCTACACCTTC.

The V and J genes are TRBV29-1 and TRBJ2-5, with 10 bases lining up with TRBD1. The V segment lost 5 bases and the J segment 7 bases; nucleotides outside the gene matches: 10. The CDR3 totals 14 residues. Germline CDR1 is SQVTM and CDR2 is ANQGSEA. The DNA for the CDR3 is TGCAGCGTTACAGGCCGGGACAGGGGCTTGACCCAGTACTTC. Protein product: CSVTGRDRGLTQYF. Combining the CDR3 with reference TRBV29-1 and TRBJ2-5 gives the whole variable domain SAVISQKPSRDICQRGTSLTIQCQVDSQVTMMFWYRQQPGQSLTLIATANQGSEATYESGFVIDKFPISRPNLTFSTLTVSNMSPEDSSIYLCSVTGRDRGLTQYFGPGTRLLVL.

The rearrangement joins TRBV19 to TRBJ1-2; D might be TRBD1 (6 bases). V dropped 4 bases and J dropped 5 bases, with 11 bases sitting between them. CDR3 size: 13 residues. Germline lookup yields CDR1 LNHDA and CDR2 SQIVND (reference sequence). The CDR3 spells CASSKQGGYGYTF. The CDR3 nucleotides read TGTGCCAGTAGTAAACAGGGCGGGTATGGCTACACCTTC. Full variable domain (outside the CDR3, taken from reference TRBV19 and TRBJ1-2): DGGITQSPKYLFRKEGQNVTLSCEQNLNHDAMYWYRQDPGQGLRLIYYSQIVNDFQKGDIAEGYSVSREKKESFPLTVTSAQKNPTAFYLCASSKQGGYGYTFGSGTRLTVV.

This CDR3 is CASSYSAKGDEQYF. The CDR3 bases are TGTGCCAGCAGTTACTCGGCCAAGGGGGACGAGCAGTACTTC. This chain joins TRBV6-5 and TRBJ2-5, with D possibly being TRBD1 (6 bases). The DNA end is more similar to TRBJ2-7, so the J call may be wrong. This CDR3 comprises 14 residues. Germline CDR1 and CDR2: MNHEY and SVGAGI.

This chain connects TRBV28 to TRBJ2-3; perhaps TRBD1 as D (5 bases). CDR1 is MDHEN, CDR2 SYDVKM, per germline. The length of the CDR3 is 12 residues. Trimming took off 8 bases at V and 2 bases at J, with 8 bases between the two ends. CDR3 in amino acids: CASGGATDTQYF. DNA of the CDR3: TGTGCCAGCGGTGGGGCCACAGATACGCAGTATTTT.

This clone appeared a few times. The chain links TRBV4-1 to TRBJ2-3; 9 nucleotides align to TRBD1. The V and J ends lost 0 bases and 5 bases, in that order; junction bases with no gene match: 12. Germline CDR1 and CDR2: MGHRA and YSYEKL. The CDR3 covers 18 residues. The CDR3 protein is CASSQDWGGTGLQDTQYF. CDR3 nucleotides: TGCGCCAGCAGCCAAGACTGGGGCGGGACAGGGTTACAAGATACGCAGTATTTT.

The chain uses TRBV2 and TRBJ1-5, with a tentative D call TRBD1 (6 bases). V dropped 11 bases and J dropped 7 bases, with 24 bases sitting between them. This CDR3 contains 15 residues. Germline lookup yields CDR1 SNHLY and CDR2 FYNNEI. The chain's CDR3 is CAGRMWGGAKQPQHF. The CDR3 coding sequence is TGTGCCGGTAGAATGTGGGGGGGCGCGAAGCAGCCCCAGCATTTT.

The chain joins TRBV4-3 to TRBJ2-2; tentatively, D is TRBD2 (5 bases). The germline V and J ends were trimmed by 4 bases and 2 bases, with 8 bases remaining between them. Germline CDR1 LGHNA, CDR2 YSLEER. The CDR3 sequence is 14 residues long. The CDR3 region is CASSRGPNTGELFF. Here the CDR3 DNA reads TGCGCCAGCAGCCGAGGGCCTAACACCGGGGAGCTGTTTTTT.